One and the same sample provided the 26 T cell receptor beta chains below, sequenced in a study of cytomegalovirus exposure and HLA in healthy donors (dated 2017 in TCRdb). Library preparation employed the immunoSEQ multiplex PCR assay. The multiplex PCR relied on a mix of 60 forward primers for TCR Vbeta segments and 13 reverse primers for TCR Jbeta segments. The clones in this table, taken by TCRdb from immuneACCESS, are in-frame only. Not every clone is retained; where verified, under half of the shortfall comes from an unresolved V gene, and the cause of the rest is unknown. The sample table holds some 48,000 clones. The ten top clones hold roughly 5.5% of the sample. What was sequenced was PBMCs. Receptors originate from a male donor in good health and CMV-seropositive.

The chain combines TRBV2 with TRBJ2-1; 8 bases map to TRBD1. The junction had 9 bases not matched to a gene; V was cut back by 5 bases and J by 0 bases. Germline assignment: CDR1 SNHLY and CDR2 FYNNEI. The CDR3 sequence is 17 residues long. The CDR3 coding sequence is TGTGCCAGCAGTCCTCTTGGACAGGGCGCCTCCTACAATGAGCAGTTCTTC. Its translation is CASSPLGQGASYNEQFF.

The rearrangement links TRBV10-2 to TRBJ2-7, with D perhaps TRBD1 (6 bases). This CDR3 is 13 amino acids long. V shed 6 bases and J shed 4 bases, with 13 bases lying between them. Germline V gives CDR1 WSHSY, CDR2 SAAADI. This CDR3 reads CASRDPGVYEQYF. The CDR3 bases are TGCGCCAGCAGAGATCCAGGGGTTTACGAGCAGTACTTC.

The V call is TRBV18, the J call TRBJ1-1, with TRBD1 as a possible D gene (5 bases). Trimming took off 4 bases at V and 8 bases at J, with 17 bases between the two ends. From germline, CDR1 is KGHSH and CDR2 LQKENI. This CDR3 spans 14 amino acids. This CDR3 is CASSLDRAYGEAFF. DNA for the CDR3: TGTGCCAGCTCACTCGACAGAGCTTACGGAGAAGCTTTCTTT.

The CDR3 DNA reads TGTGCCATGAGGGCCCAGGACGGGACTAGCGGGGGGCCTCGACCCTACGAGCAGTACTTC. Its translation is CAMRAQDGTSGGPRPYEQYF. The chain employs TRBV10-3 and TRBJ2-7; 15 bases agree with TRBD2. V lost 9 bases to trimming and J lost 2 bases; unmatched junction nucleotides: 20. In germline, CDR1 is ENHRY, CDR2 SYGVKD. The CDR3 is 20 residues long.

The rearrangement joins TRBV7-2 to TRBJ2-2; TRBD1 matches at 7 bases. Losses at the gene ends were 5 bases for V and 9 bases for J; bases not matched to a gene: 12. CDR1 SGHTA and CDR2 FQGNSA come from the germline V gene. The CDR3 sequence is 15 residues long. The CDR3 DNA follows: TGTGCCAGCAGCCCAGGTCAGGGGGTCGCACGGGAGCTGTTTTTT. Translation gives CASSPGQGVARELFF.

The rearrangement links TRBV6-5 to TRBJ2-3; TRBD2 matches 9 bases. With 8 bases clipped from V and 3 bases from J, the junction kept 9 bases outside the gene matches. CDR1 and CDR2 (germline): MNHEY, SVGAGI. CDR3 length: 15 residues. CDR3 loop: CASVGAGGPTDTQYF. As DNA, the CDR3 is TGTGCCAGCGTGGGGGCGGGGGGGCCTACAGATACGCAGTATTTT.

This chain joins TRBV7-2 and TRBJ1-1; no clear D gene. Trimming took 1 base from V and 2 from J, leaving 8 bases between them. Germline V gives CDR1 SGHTA, CDR2 FQGNSA. The CDR3 contains 14 residues. The CDR3 loop is CASSLVPVNTEAFF. The CDR3 nucleotides are TGTGCCAGCAGCTTAGTCCCGGTCAACACTGAAGCTTTCTTT.

This chain connects TRBV7-9 to TRBJ2-2; 8 nucleotides agree with TRBD2. Trimming took 3 bases from V and 1 from J; bases not matched to a gene: 10. CDR3 length: 18 residues. Per the germline V gene, CDR1 is SEHNR and CDR2 is FQNEAQ (reference sequence). This CDR3 reads CASSFPPGAGENTGELFF. The CDR3 DNA reads TGTGCCAGCAGCTTCCCCCCAGGAGCGGGGGAGAACACCGGGGAGCTGTTTTTT.

The genes are TRBV9 and TRBJ2-2; the match to TRBD2 covers 11 bases. V trimming: 2 bases; J trimming: 6 bases; junction bases outside the gene matches: 0. Per the germline V gene, CDR1 is SGDLS and CDR2 is YYNGEE. CDR3 length: 14 amino acids. CDR3 sequence (DNA): TGTGCCAGCAGCGTGGGACTAGCGGCCGGGGAGCTGTTTTTT. The encoded protein is CASSVGLAAGELFF.

This CDR3 is CASSSDTSYEQYF. The CDR3, as DNA: TGTGCCAGCAGCTCGGACACCTCCTACGAGCAGTACTTC. This chain uses TRBV5-6 with TRBJ2-7, with D possibly matching TRBD1 (5 bases). Between the trimmed V and J ends, which lost 3 bases and 0 bases, there was a span of 7 bases. Germline CDR1 SGHDT, CDR2 YYEEEE. CDR3 length equals 13 residues.

Concerning this clone itself: The junction shows a germline mismatch at one end, possibly a read error. This chain links TRBV5-6 with TRBJ2-7; a weak D match, TRBD1 (6 bases). Per germline, CDR1 SGHDT and CDR2 YYEEEE. This CDR3 comprises 12 residues. CDR3 amino acids: CASSSTAWGTTF. CDR3 DNA: TGTGCCAGCAGCTCCACAGCTTGGGGGACAACTTTC.

CDR3 sequence reads: CASSNDYTEAFF. The CDR3 DNA reads as TGTGCCAGTAGTAATGACTACACTGAAGCTTTCTTT. The chain links TRBV19 to TRBJ1-1; no clear D gene. The CDR3 is 12 residues long. The ends were cut back, 4 bases at V and 3 bases at J, with 6 bases in the middle. The germline V gene encodes CDR1 LNHDA and CDR2 SQIVND (reference sequence).

The chain combines TRBV7-8 with TRBJ2-3, with 7 bases aligning to TRBD2. Germline lookup yields CDR1 SGHVS and CDR2 FQNEAQ. Trimming cost V 3 bases and J 5 bases; bases outside gene matches: 8. The CDR3 is 15 residues long. The CDR3 is CASSLFGGSGDTQYF. CDR3 in DNA: TGTGCCAGCAGCTTGTTTGGCGGGAGCGGAGATACGCAGTATTTT.

V gene TRBV19 combines with J gene TRBJ2-3, with TRBD2 identical over 8 bases. CDR3 size: 16 residues. After removal of 3 bases from V and 3 bases from J, the junction contained 8 bases not matched to a gene. CDR1 and CDR2 (germline): LNHDA, SQIVND (reference sequence). CDR3 nucleotide sequence: TGTGCCAGTAGTATTGGACTAGCCCTATCTACAGATACGCAGTATTTT. As protein: CASSIGLALSTDTQYF.

The chain carries TRBV28 and TRBJ2-7, with TRBD2 as a possible D gene (5 bases). CDR3 length: 14 residues. Trimming shortened V by 5 bases and J by 2 bases, and 13 bases separated the two germline ends. CDR1 is MDHEN and CDR2 is SYDVKM in the germline V gene. The CDR3 spells CASSLVLEAYEQYF. The CDR3 nucleotides read TGTGCCAGCAGTCTGGTCTTGGAGGCCTACGAGCAGTACTTC.

The DNA for the CDR3 is TGTGCCACAGGAGGGGCCAACAATGAGCAGTTCTTC. Amino acid sequence: CATGGANNEQFF. The rearrangement uses TRBV9 and TRBJ2-1, with a possible D match to TRBD2 (6 bases). V was shortened by 9 bases and J by 5 bases, with 12 bases between the two germline ends. Per the germline V gene, CDR1 is SGDLS and CDR2 is YYNGEE. The CDR3 runs 12 residues.

The CDR3 DNA follows: TGTGCCAGCAGTGAAGTCTTCGGGGGGACGGTGGGAAACACCATATATTTT. Its protein product is CASSEVFGGTVGNTIYF. V usage is TRBV6-1 and J usage is TRBJ1-3, with D possibly TRBD1 on 5 matching bases. Per the germline V gene, CDR1 is MNHNS and CDR2 is SASEGT. The CDR3 is 17 amino acids. V lost 1 base and J 4 bases, leaving 17 bases between the germline ends.

The J gene is TRBJ2-2, the V gene TRBV6-6, with TRBD2 as a possible D gene (5 bases). V gave up 4 bases and J gave up 7 bases, with 16 bases separating them. Germline V gene data show CDR1 as MNHNY and CDR2 as SVGAGI (reference sequence). The CDR3 is made up of 15 amino acids. The CDR3 nucleotides read TGTGCCAGCAGTTCCCCAGCGGCGTTAGACGGGGAGCTGTTTTTT. Its translation: CASSSPAALDGELFF.

The chain links TRBV11-2 to TRBJ2-5; 7 bases agree with TRBD1. The tail of the sequence fits TRBJ2-7 better, so the J call may be wrong. Germline V gene lookup returns CDR1 SGHAT and CDR2 FQNNGV. CDR3 length equals 13 residues. CDR3 sequence reads: CASRPTGSYEQYF. In nucleotides, the CDR3 is TGTGCCAGCAGGCCGACAGGGTCCTACGAGCAGTACTTC.

The CDR3 sequence is CASRSTGASGNTIYF. CDR3 nucleotide sequence: TGTGCCAGTCGATCCACAGGAGCCTCTGGAAACACCATATATTTT. V is TRBV19 and J is TRBJ1-3, with a weak D call TRBD1 (5 bases). V gave up 8 bases and J gave up 0 bases, with 14 bases separating them. The CDR3 totals 15 residues. CDR1 is LNHDA, CDR2 SQIVND, per germline (reference sequence).

CDR3 bases: TGTGCCAGCAGTTACCCCCCGAATCCTGGGGCCGTTTCTTACGAGCAGTACTTC. Amino acid sequence: CASSYPPNPGAVSYEQYF. The gene calls are TRBV6-7 and TRBJ2-7, with a tentative D call TRBD1 (5 bases). TRBV6-7 counts as an open reading frame of uncertain function. The CDR3 runs 18 residues. The V and J ends lost 2 bases and 4 bases respectively, with 24 bases between them.

This chain uses TRBV9 with TRBJ2-5; 9 bases map to TRBD1. Trimming cost V 6 bases and J 5 bases; bases outside gene matches: 11. In germline, CDR1 is SGDLS, CDR2 YYNGEE. The CDR3 extends over 15 amino acids. The CDR3: CASNTGTGFVETQYF. Here the CDR3 DNA reads TGTGCCAGCAATACCGGGACAGGGTTTGTTGAGACCCAGTACTTC.

The chain joins TRBV28 to TRBJ2-7; 7 nucleotides agree with TRBD1. This CDR3 has 14 residues. Germline V gene sequence: CDR1 MDHEN, CDR2 SYDVKM. V gave up 6 bases and J gave up 0 bases; unmatched junction bases: 5. CDR3 DNA sequence: TGTGCCAGCAGCAGTGGACAGGACTCCTACGAGCAGTACTTC. This gives the protein CASSSGQDSYEQYF.

The rearrangement joins TRBV2 to TRBJ2-7, with TRBD1 identical over 9 bases. CDR3 length: 15 amino acids. Trimming at V came to 3 bases and at J to 4 bases, leaving 7 bases not matched to a gene. CDR1 and CDR2 (germline): SNHLY, FYNNEI. The DNA for the CDR3 is TGTGCCAGCAGTGATTCCGGGACAGGGATGTACGAGCAGTACTTC. It codes for CASSDSGTGMYEQYF.

The chain joins TRBV14 to TRBJ2-5; possibly TRBD1 for D (6 bases). Germline CDR1 SGHDN, CDR2 FVKESK. CDR3 length: 16 amino acids. The ends were cut back, 3 bases at V and 11 bases at J, with 25 bases in the middle. The CDR3 DNA is TGTGCCAGCAGCCACTGGACAGCGTTTGGTTTCGGGGAGCAGTACTTC. Protein sequence: CASSHWTAFGFGEQYF.

The J gene is TRBJ2-7, the V gene TRBV30, with D perhaps TRBD2 (6 bases). V shed 0 bases and J shed 5 bases, with 17 bases lying between them. This CDR3 is 15 amino acids long. The germline CDR1 and CDR2 sequences are GTSNPN and SVGIG (reference sequence). Written as DNA, the CDR3 is TGTGCCTGGAGTGTATTTCCCGGGGAGGTCCACGAGCAGTACTTC. As protein: CAWSVFPGEVHEQYF. The full variable domain, its missing parts supplied by reference TRBV30 and TRBJ2-7, is SQTIHQWPATLVQPVGSPLSLECTVEGTSNPNLYWYRQAAGRGLQLLFYSVGIGQISSEVPQNLSASRPQDRQFILSSKKLLLSDSGFYLCAWSVFPGEVHEQYFGPGTRLTVT.